One and the same sample provided the 10 T cell receptor beta chains below, sequenced in a study of T cell repertoires in aging, cancer and after chemotherapy. A mixed TRB-A/B primer pool amplified rearranged TRB by multiplex touch-down PCR. TCRdb re-called the multiplex PCR reads with MiXCR, one entry per CDR3 protein. The table records 1,500 to 2,000 distinct CDR3 sequences, 28% of them present only once. TCR beta rearrangements were amplified from peripheral blood genomic DNA. Sequencing was carried out using blood. The origin of the receptors is a human donor with a solid tumor.

The genes are TRBV7-9 and TRBJ1-4; D is possibly TRBD1 (6 bases). This CDR3 spans 13 amino acids. Trimming took 8 bases from V and 6 from J, leaving 13 bases between them. The V gene's germline CDR1 is SEHNR and CDR2 FQNEAQ (reference sequence). The CDR3 spells CASLGQRYEKLFF. The CDR3 DNA sequence: TGTGCCAGCTTGGGACAAAGGTATGAAAAACTGTTTTTT.

The chain is built from TRBV12-3 or TRBV12-4 and TRBJ1-1; no clear D. This CDR3 comprises 14 residues. The germline V and J ends were trimmed by 1 base and 4 bases, with 10 bases remaining between them. CDR3 DNA sequence: TGTGCCAGCAGTTTAGTGTCCAGCACCACTGAAGCTTTCTTT. Residues: CASSLVSSTTEAFF.

The chain combines TRBV24-1 with TRBJ2-3; 8 positions agree with TRBD2. Germline CDR1 KGHDR, CDR2 SFDVKD. J was trimmed by 4 bases and V by 6 bases; bases with no gene match: 8. The CDR3 loop spans 15 amino acids. CDR3 nucleotide sequence: TGTGCCACCAGTTCGAGCGGGAGAATCTCAGATACGCAGTATTTT. Amino acid sequence: CATSSSGRISDTQYF.

This clonotype was detected only once. The V gene is TRBV2, the J gene TRBJ2-4; no reliable D call. CDR3 size: 15 residues. CDR1 and CDR2 (germline): SNHLY, FYNNEI. Between the trimmed V and J ends, which lost 3 bases and 0 bases, there was a span of 9 bases. CDR3 in amino acids: CASSDGRLAKNIQYF. Here the CDR3 DNA reads TGTGCCAGCAGTGACGGTAGGCTAGCCAAAAACATTCAGTACTTC. Based on the CDR3 plus reference TRBV2 and TRBJ2-4, the full variable domain is EPEVTQTPSHQVTQMGQEVILRCVPISNHLYFYWYRQILGQKVEFLVSFYNNEISEKSEIFDDQFSVERPDGSNFTLKIRSTKLEDSAMYFCASSDGRLAKNIQYFGAGTRLSVL.

The rearrangement links TRBV10-3 to TRBJ2-7, with TRBD2 as a possible D gene (6 bases). Trimming left V 4 bases short and J 2 bases short, with 15 bases between. The germline V gene has CDR1 ENHRY and CDR2 SYGVKD. This CDR3 contains 15 residues. The CDR3 protein is CAISVSASEPYEQYF. In DNA form, the CDR3 reads TGTGCCATCAGTGTGTCGGCTAGCGAGCCCTACGAGCAGTACTTC.

This clonotype has a handful of counts. The chain links TRBV5-4 to TRBJ2-1; unclear D gene. Germline lookup yields CDR1 SGHNT and CDR2 YYREEE (reference sequence). V dropped 3 bases and J dropped 10 bases, with 17 bases sitting between them. This CDR3 is 14 amino acids long. The CDR3 region is CASSSSKGMWEQFF. The CDR3 DNA sequence: TGTGCCAGCAGCTCCAGCAAGGGCATGTGGGAGCAGTTCTTC.

The rearrangement uses TRBV5-1 and TRBJ1-2, with 8 nucleotides matching TRBD1. Germline loops: CDR1 SGHRS, CDR2 YFSETQ. The CDR3 contains 15 residues. The V segment lost 3 bases and the J segment 7 bases; nucleotides outside the gene matches: 11. The CDR3 region is CASSYSGTGNGGYTF. Here the CDR3 DNA reads TGCGCCAGCAGCTATTCCGGGACAGGTAATGGTGGCTACACCTTC.

This chain joins TRBV5-4 and TRBJ2-2, with D possibly matching TRBD2 (5 bases). With 4 bases removed from V and 7 bases from J, the gap between germline ends came to 14 bases. The CDR3 is 14 residues long. Germline CDR1 and CDR2: SGHNT and YYREEE (reference sequence). CDR3 sequence (DNA): TGTGCCAGCAGCCAAGACTACGACGACGGGGAGCTGTTTTTT. It yields the protein CASSQDYDDGELFF.

By share, this clonotype counts as medium-sized. This sequence joins TRBV19 and TRBJ2-7; 8 bases fit TRBD2. The J segment lost 5 bases and the V segment lost 5 bases, leaving 8 bases of the junction unmatched. In germline, CDR1 is LNHDA, CDR2 SQIVND (reference sequence). The CDR3 loop spans 14 amino acids. The CDR3 region is CASSLGLEFNEQYF. CDR3 in DNA: TGTGCCAGTAGTCTGGGACTAGAATTCAACGAGCAGTACTTC.

This clonotype counts as medium-sized. This rearrangement joins TRBV19 to TRBJ1-4, with a weak D call TRBD1 (6 bases). The CDR3 is 12 residues long. CDR1 LNHDA and CDR2 SQIVND come from the germline V gene (reference sequence). The V and J ends lost 6 bases and 13 bases respectively, with 15 bases between them. The CDR3 DNA sequence: TGTGCCAGTAGCGAAGCAGGGGTAAGACTGTTTTTT. Translated, it gives CASSEAGVRLFF.